The 32 T cell receptor beta chains listed next were all sequenced from one sample in a study of vaccination and CD4 T cells after COVID-19 (dated by TCRdb to 2021 to 2024). Library method: PCR. TCRdb records Illumina iSeq 100 as the sequencer. TCRdb itself trimmed the public reads at Q25 with fastp, ran MiXCR and retained productive beta chains. Rows merge per CDR3 protein into single entries with the most common DNA and genes. Present in this sample are some 20,000 distinct CDR3 sequences, 60% of which were seen just once. 0.95% to 1.3% of the sample is taken by the ten largest. The sequenced sample was CD4+ T cells from blood, obtained after SARS-CoV-2 vaccination. The receptors stem from a human donor who had recovered from COVID-19.

The gene calls are TRBV12-3 or TRBV12-4 and TRBJ1-5, with 9 bases matching TRBD1. The CDR3 sequence is 15 residues long. With V trimmed by 4 bases and J by 7 bases, 8 bases remained unmatched. This chain's CDR3 is CASSWDRVKGQPQHF. Written as DNA, the CDR3 is TGTGCCAGCAGTTGGGACAGGGTTAAGGGACAGCCCCAGCATTTT.

The chain combines TRBV5-8 with TRBJ2-5; 7 bases map to TRBD1. Germline CDR1 SGHTS, CDR2 YDEGEE. Losses at the gene ends were 3 bases for V and 1 base for J; bases not matched to a gene: 9. CDR3 length equals 16 residues. The CDR3 region is CASSYGQVPFQETQYF. The CDR3, as DNA: TGTGCCAGCAGCTACGGACAGGTTCCCTTCCAAGAGACCCAGTACTTC.

The sample holds a few counts of this clonotype. The chain joins TRBV2 to TRBJ2-7, with TRBD1 as a possible D gene (5 bases). This CDR3 has 14 residues. The V gene lost 4 bases and the J gene lost 0 bases, with 10 bases spanning the gap. The germline V gene has CDR1 SNHLY and CDR2 FYNNEI. In DNA, the CDR3 is TGTGCCAGCAGTGCTAGACAGTCCTCCTACGAGCAGTACTTC. Translating it yields CASSARQSSYEQYF.

This clonotype was observed a few times. The chain uses TRBV24-1 and TRBJ2-3; D gene unclear. The CDR3 runs 14 residues. Trimming shortened V by 7 bases and J by 0 bases, and 10 bases separated the two germline ends. Germline V lookup: CDR1 KGHDR, CDR2 SFDVKD. The CDR3 here is CATSQTTSTDTQYF. CDR3 nucleotides: TGTGCCACCAGCCAGACCACTAGCACAGATACGCAGTATTTT.

The rearrangement links TRBV6-1 to TRBJ2-2, with 14 bases matching TRBD2. Losses at the gene ends were 6 bases for V and 6 bases for J; bases not matched to a gene: 6. The CDR3 is 16 residues long. Per the germline V gene, CDR1 is MNHNS and CDR2 is SASEGT. CDR3 DNA sequence: TGTGCCAGCAGCAAGGGACTAGCGGGAGTGTCCGGGGAGCTGTTTTTT. This encodes CASSKGLAGVSGELFF.

In this sample, this clonotype is medium-sized (0.01 to 0.1%). The rearrangement joins TRBV20-1 to TRBJ1-5, with 9 bases lining up with TRBD1. Trimming at V came to 5 bases and at J to 6 bases, leaving 5 bases not matched to a gene. Germline V CDR1 and CDR2: DFQATT, SNEGSKA (reference sequence). CDR3 size: 13 residues. For the CDR3, the DNA is TGCAGTGCTGGGGGACAGGGAAGTCAGCCCCAGCATTTT. The encoded protein is CSAGGQGSQPQHF.

For this clonotype: At one end, the junction sequence differs from germline, possibly due to a read error. V usage is TRBV7-9 and J usage is TRBJ2-7; 7 bases align to TRBD1. CDR1 and CDR2 from the germline V gene are SEHNR and FQNEAQ (reference sequence). This CDR3 is 12 amino acids long. The DNA of the CDR3 is TGTGCCAGCAGCGCAGTATCCACAGGGACAGAGTTC. It translates to CASSAVSTGTEF.

The chain is built from TRBV7-2 and TRBJ2-5, with D possibly TRBD1 on 6 matching bases. Deletions cut 5 bases from V and 5 bases from J, with 15 bases between. The germline V gene encodes CDR1 SGHTA and CDR2 FQGNSA. The CDR3 length is 14 residues. This chain's CDR3 is CASSHRRDRETQYF. CDR3 nucleotide sequence: TGTGCCAGCAGCCACCGAAGAGACAGGGAGACCCAGTACTTC.

The rearrangement joins TRBV10-3 to TRBJ2-1; 7 positions match TRBD2. V shed 9 bases and J 8 bases; nucleotides not matched to a gene: 16. CDR3 size: 15 residues. Germline V lookup: CDR1 ENHRY, CDR2 SYGVKD. The CDR3 DNA is TGTGCCATGGGGAGGGGAAGTTTGATAGGGGATGAGCAGTTCTTC. Translated: CAMGRGSLIGDEQFF.

The chain uses TRBV27 and TRBJ1-1; D not certain. The CDR3 loop spans 14 amino acids. The V end was cut by 0 bases, the J end by 6 bases, with 11 bases between. CDR1 and CDR2 (germline): MNHEY, SMNVEV (reference sequence). The CDR3 reads CASSLSTGSPEAFF. In nucleotides, the CDR3 is TGTGCCAGCAGTTTATCAACGGGCTCTCCTGAAGCTTTCTTT.

The genes are TRBV18 and TRBJ2-7; D is perhaps TRBD2 (7 bases). Trimming cost V 3 bases and J 2 bases, with 11 bases left between them. Per the germline V gene, CDR1 is KGHSH and CDR2 is LQKENI. This CDR3 comprises 14 residues. The CDR3 is CASSPGGRPYEQYF. The CDR3 DNA reads as TGTGCCAGCTCACCCGGGGGGCGACCCTACGAGCAGTACTTC.

The chain carries TRBV6-5 and TRBJ1-1, with D unresolved. Per the germline V gene, CDR1 is MNHEY and CDR2 is SVGAGI. This CDR3 is 14 amino acids long. V dropped 4 bases and J dropped 0 bases, with 9 bases sitting between them. This chain's CDR3 is CASSSGNMNTEAFF. The CDR3 DNA is TGTGCCAGCAGTTCTGGCAATATGAACACTGAAGCTTTCTTT.

The chain couples TRBV20-1 to TRBJ2-2; 7 bases map to TRBD2. The V gene end was trimmed by 0 bases and the J gene end by 5 bases; junction bases not matched to a gene: 6. The CDR3 has 15 amino acids. Germline CDR1 and CDR2: DFQATT and SNEGSKA (reference sequence). The DNA of the CDR3 is TGCAGTGCTAGAGATCCTAGCGGTGGGACCGGGGAGCTGTTTTTT. It translates to CSARDPSGGTGELFF.

The rearrangement uses TRBV20-1 and TRBJ2-3; tentatively, D is TRBD2 (5 bases). This CDR3 comprises 13 residues. Trimming took off 7 bases at V and 5 bases at J, with 16 bases between the two ends. Looked up from germline, CDR1 is DFQATT and CDR2 is SNEGSKA (reference sequence). The CDR3 nucleotides are TGCAGTGTCCCGGGGATGGGTGGAGATACGCAGTATTTT. This encodes CSVPGMGGDTQYF.

The chain recombines TRBV6-5 with TRBJ1-1, with TRBD1 identical over 10 bases. V lost 2 bases to trimming and J lost 3 bases; unmatched junction nucleotides: 0. Germline CDR1 is MNHEY and CDR2 is SVGAGI. The CDR3 has 14 residues. The CDR3 DNA follows: TGTGCCAGCAGTTACGGGACAGGGGACACTGAAGCTTTCTTT. Amino acids: CASSYGTGDTEAFF.

This chain connects TRBV27 to TRBJ2-2, with 11 bases fitting TRBD2. The V and J ends lost 2 bases and 7 bases, in that order; junction bases with no gene match: 6. The CDR3 consists of 16 residues. The germline V gene has CDR1 MNHEY and CDR2 SMNVEV (reference sequence). In nucleotides, the CDR3 is TGTGCCAGCAGTTTAAATGTAGCGGGAGGGCACGGGGAGCTGTTTTTT. It encodes CASSLNVAGGHGELFF.

The V and J genes are TRBV9 and TRBJ2-3; possibly TRBD2 for D (6 bases). The V gene lost 3 bases and the J gene lost 4 bases, with 15 bases spanning the gap. Germline CDR1 SGDLS, CDR2 YYNGEE. The CDR3 is made up of 15 amino acids. The CDR3 protein is CASSAGLAVPDTQYF. CDR3 DNA: TGTGCCAGCAGCGCCGGGTTAGCGGTCCCAGATACGCAGTATTTT. The full variable domain, with the rest looked up from reference TRBV9 and TRBJ2-3, is DSGVTQTPKHLITATGQRVTLRCSPRSGDLSVYWYQQSLDQGLQFLIQYYNGEERAKGNILERFSAQQFPDLHSELNLSSLELGDSALYFCASSAGLAVPDTQYFGPGTRLTVL.

V is TRBV12-3 or TRBV12-4 and J is TRBJ2-7; 7 positions match TRBD2. The trim removed 2 bases at V and 5 bases at J, leaving 6 bases unmatched. CDR3 length: 14 residues. The CDR3 reads CASSLSGKKDEQYF. DNA of the CDR3: TGTGCCAGCAGTTTAAGCGGGAAGAAGGACGAGCAGTACTTC.

The CDR3 loop reads CASSLPTGVGTQYF. The CDR3 bases are TGTGCCAGCAGCTTACCTACGGGAGTGGGTACGCAGTATTTT. The chain links TRBV7-2 to TRBJ2-3, with D maybe TRBD2 (6 bases). This CDR3 is built from 14 residues. In germline, CDR1 is SGHTA, CDR2 FQGNSA. Trimming removed 2 bases at V and 8 bases at J, with 14 bases between.

This clonotype was counted between two and nine times. The rearrangement uses TRBV20-1 and TRBJ1-1; 8 bases map to TRBD1. CDR3 length equals 13 residues. Per the germline V gene, CDR1 is DFQATT and CDR2 is SNEGSKA (reference sequence). V was pared by 0 bases and J by 10 bases, with 7 bases of the junction left unmatched. DNA of the CDR3: TGCAGTGCTAGAGATCAAGGTACAGGGGGAGCTTTCTTT. Protein product: CSARDQGTGGAFF.

The chain employs TRBV30 and TRBJ1-1; unclear D gene. CDR3 length: 13 amino acids. The V gene lost 5 bases and the J gene lost 0 bases, with 10 bases spanning the gap. Germline V gene sequence: CDR1 GTSNPN, CDR2 SVGIG (reference sequence). This CDR3 is CAWGSRMNTEAFF. The CDR3 DNA reads as TGTGCCTGGGGCAGCCGAATGAACACTGAAGCTTTCTTT.

Written as DNA, the CDR3 is TGTGCCAGCAGCTTAGCGGGACGAGGAAATGAAAAACTGTTTTTT. Translating gives CASSLAGRGNEKLFF. The chain uses TRBV7-8 and TRBJ1-4; tentative D call: TRBD1 (5 bases). Germline CDR1 reads SGHVS; CDR2 reads FQNEAQ. The CDR3 runs to 15 residues. V was cut by 0 bases and J by 5 bases, with 10 bases left in between. Variable domain in full (rest from reference TRBV7-8 and TRBJ1-4): GAGVSQSPRYKVAKRGQDVALRCDPISGHVSLFWYQQALGQGPEFLTYFQNEAQLDKSGLPSDRFFAERPEGSVSTLKIQRTQQEDSAVYLCASSLAGRGNEKLFFGSGTQLSVL.

This clonotype was seen a few times. The rearrangement uses TRBV6-1 and TRBJ1-6; a possible D gene is TRBD1 (6 bases). Trimming shortened V by 7 bases and J by 9 bases, and 28 bases separated the two germline ends. CDR3 length: 18 amino acids. Looked up from germline, CDR1 is MNHNS and CDR2 is SASEGT. The CDR3 region is CASTVVYHVQGVGSPLHF. For the CDR3, the DNA is TGTGCCAGCACCGTGGTATACCACGTACAGGGTGTTGGTTCACCCCTCCACTTT.

The genes are TRBV29-1 and TRBJ2-7; TRBD2 matches 9 bases. Germline CDR1 is SQVTM and CDR2 is ANQGSEA. J lost 2 bases, V lost 5 bases, and 7 bases had no gene match. The CDR3 extends over 14 amino acids. The CDR3 here is CSVTATSGTYEQYF. CDR3 bases: TGCAGCGTTACTGCGACTAGCGGTACCTACGAGCAGTACTTC.

V is TRBV7-3 and J is TRBJ2-2; 8 bases map to TRBD1. The CDR3 is 16 residues long. Germline trimming cut 5 bases from V and 4 bases from J; bases unmatched to any gene: 9. Looked up from germline, CDR1 is SGHTA and CDR2 is FQGTGA. The CDR3, as DNA: TGTGCCAGCAGCAACACAGGGGGATTGAGCACCGGGGAGCTGTTTTTT. It translates to CASSNTGGLSTGELFF.

The genes are TRBV27 and TRBJ1-4; 7 positions agree with TRBD1. Trimming at V came to 6 bases and at J to 4 bases, leaving 5 bases not matched to a gene. This CDR3 is 14 amino acids long. The V gene's germline CDR1 is MNHEY and CDR2 SMNVEV (reference sequence). The CDR3 DNA reads as TGTGCCAGCAGGCAGGGGGTTAGTAATGAAAAACTGTTTTTT. It yields the protein CASRQGVSNEKLFF.

This chain joins TRBV6-1 and TRBJ2-7; D is perhaps TRBD2 (5 bases). Germline V CDR1 and CDR2: MNHNS, SASEGT. This CDR3 has 12 amino acids. V dropped 6 bases and J dropped 5 bases, with 11 bases sitting between them. The CDR3 DNA is TGTGCCAGCAGGGGTCAGAGGGACGAGCAGTACTTC. The encoded protein is CASRGQRDEQYF.

J is TRBJ2-5 and V is TRBV20-1; 10 nucleotides agree with TRBD2. Germline loops: CDR1 DFQATT, CDR2 SNEGSKA (reference sequence). The V gene end was trimmed by 6 bases and the J gene end by 3 bases; junction bases not matched to a gene: 4. The CDR3 extends over 13 amino acids. CDR3 protein: CSANGLAEETQYF. In DNA form, the CDR3 reads TGCAGTGCGAATGGACTAGCGGAAGAGACCCAGTACTTC.

This chain uses TRBV7-9 with TRBJ1-1, with D possibly TRBD1 on 5 matching bases. The CDR3 consists of 16 residues. Per the germline V gene, CDR1 is SEHNR and CDR2 is FQNEAQ (reference sequence). V lost 7 bases and J lost 2, with 20 bases in between. CDR3 sequence (DNA): TGTGCCAGCATCCGGGACTCGCTAGATAGAAACACTGAAGCTTTCTTT. Its translation is CASIRDSLDRNTEAFF.

The chain carries TRBV6-2 or TRBV6-3 and TRBJ1-2; D not resolved. Germline loops: CDR1 MNHEY, CDR2 SVGEGT. The length of the CDR3 is 11 residues. Trimming took off 2 bases at V and 4 bases at J, with 2 bases between the two ends. The DNA for the CDR3 is TGTGCCAGCAGTTACCTCTATGGCTACACCTTC. It is translated as CASSYLYGYTF.

The V and J genes are TRBV20-1 and TRBJ2-3; 9 bases agree with TRBD1. The junction had 1 base not matched to a gene; V was cut back by 3 bases and J by 0 bases. This CDR3 is built from 14 residues. Germline V gene lookup returns CDR1 DFQATT and CDR2 SNEGSKA (reference sequence). The CDR3 nucleotides read TGCAGTGCTAGCGGGACAGGGAGCACAGATACGCAGTATTTT. Its translation is CSASGTGSTDTQYF.

The chain has TRBV7-2 and TRBJ2-3; 11 nucleotides agree with TRBD2. V gave up 5 bases and J gave up 5 bases; unmatched junction bases: 9. There are 16 residues in the CDR3. Germline V gene lookup returns CDR1 SGHTA and CDR2 FQGNSA. The CDR3 nucleotides are TGTGCCAGCAGCCCCCTAGCGGGGGGCGCGGGAGATACGCAGTATTTT. Amino acids: CASSPLAGGAGDTQYF. Full variable domain (missing parts from reference TRBV7-2 and TRBJ2-3): GAGVSQSPSNKVTEKGKDVELRCDPISGHTALYWYRQSLGQGLEFLIYFQGNSAPDKSGLPSDRFSAERTGGSVSTLTIQRTQQEDSAVYLCASSPLAGGAGDTQYFGPGTRLTVL.